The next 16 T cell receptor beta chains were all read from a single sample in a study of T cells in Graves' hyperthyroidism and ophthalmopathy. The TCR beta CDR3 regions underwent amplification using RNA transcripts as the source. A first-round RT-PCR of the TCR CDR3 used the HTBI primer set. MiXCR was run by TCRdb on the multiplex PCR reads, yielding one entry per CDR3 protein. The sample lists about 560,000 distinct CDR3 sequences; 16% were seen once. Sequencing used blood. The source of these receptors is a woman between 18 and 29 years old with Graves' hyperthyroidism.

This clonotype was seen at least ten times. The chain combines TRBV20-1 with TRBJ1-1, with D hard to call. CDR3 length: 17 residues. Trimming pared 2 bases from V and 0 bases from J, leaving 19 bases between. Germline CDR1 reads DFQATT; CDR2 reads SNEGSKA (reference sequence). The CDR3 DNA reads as TGCAGTGCTAGAATCCCTAGTATCTCTTCCATGAACACTGAAGCTTTCTTT. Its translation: CSARIPSISSMNTEAFF.

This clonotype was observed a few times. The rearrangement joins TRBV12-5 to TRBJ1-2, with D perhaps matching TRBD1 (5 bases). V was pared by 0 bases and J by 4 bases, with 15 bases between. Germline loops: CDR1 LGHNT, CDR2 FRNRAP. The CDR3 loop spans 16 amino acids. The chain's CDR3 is CASGLVRLGDSYGYTF. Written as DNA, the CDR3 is TGTGCTAGTGGTTTGGTACGGTTGGGAGACAGCTATGGCTACACCTTC.

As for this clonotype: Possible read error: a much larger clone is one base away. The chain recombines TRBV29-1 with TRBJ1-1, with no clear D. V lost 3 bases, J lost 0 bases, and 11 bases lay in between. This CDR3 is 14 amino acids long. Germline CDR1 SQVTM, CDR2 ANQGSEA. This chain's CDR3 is CSVDRGQVNTEAFF. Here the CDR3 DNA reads TGCAGCGTTGACCGTGGGCAGGTGAACACTGAAGCTTTCTTT.

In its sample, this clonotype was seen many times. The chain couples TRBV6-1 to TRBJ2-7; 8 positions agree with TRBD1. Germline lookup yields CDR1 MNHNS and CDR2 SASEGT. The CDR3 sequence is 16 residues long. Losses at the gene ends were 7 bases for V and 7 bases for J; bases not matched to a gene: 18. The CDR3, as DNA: TGTGCCAGCACTAACTCTGCCGGGACAGGCGCCTTGGAGCAGTACTTC. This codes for CASTNSAGTGALEQYF.

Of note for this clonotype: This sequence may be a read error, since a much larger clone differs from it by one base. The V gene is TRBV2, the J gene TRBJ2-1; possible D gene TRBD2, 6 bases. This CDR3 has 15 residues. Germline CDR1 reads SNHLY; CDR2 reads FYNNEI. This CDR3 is CASSGAAGRYNGQFF. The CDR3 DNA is TGTGCCAGCAGTGGGGCGGCGGGACGCTACAATGGGCAGTTCTTC.

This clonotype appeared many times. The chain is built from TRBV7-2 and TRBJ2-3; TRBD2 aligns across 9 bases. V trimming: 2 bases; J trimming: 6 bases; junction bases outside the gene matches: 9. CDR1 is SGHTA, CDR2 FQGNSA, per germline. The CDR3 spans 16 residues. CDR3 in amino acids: CASSLYGGRAADTQYF. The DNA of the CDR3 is TGTGCCAGCAGCTTATACGGCGGGAGGGCGGCCGATACGCAGTATTTT.

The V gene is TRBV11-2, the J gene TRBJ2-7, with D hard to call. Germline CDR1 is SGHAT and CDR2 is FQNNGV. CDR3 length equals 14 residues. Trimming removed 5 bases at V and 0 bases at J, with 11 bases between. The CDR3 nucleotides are TGTGCCAGCAGCCCAAGTGCAAGCTCCTACGAGCAGTACTTC. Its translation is CASSPSASSYEQYF.

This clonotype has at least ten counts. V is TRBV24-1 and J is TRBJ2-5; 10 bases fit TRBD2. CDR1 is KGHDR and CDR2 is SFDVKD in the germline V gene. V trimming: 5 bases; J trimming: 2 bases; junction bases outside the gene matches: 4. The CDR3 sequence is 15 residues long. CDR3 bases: TGTGCCACCAGTGTGCCGGGACTAGCGCAAGAGACCCAGTACTTC. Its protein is CATSVPGLAQETQYF.

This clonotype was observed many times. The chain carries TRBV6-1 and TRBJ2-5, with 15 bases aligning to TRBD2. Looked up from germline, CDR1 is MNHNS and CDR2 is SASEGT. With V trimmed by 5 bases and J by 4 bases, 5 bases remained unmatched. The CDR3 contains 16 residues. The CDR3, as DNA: TGTGCCAGCAGTACATGGACTAGCGGGAGGGGAGAGACCCAGTACTTC. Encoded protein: CASSTWTSGRGETQYF.

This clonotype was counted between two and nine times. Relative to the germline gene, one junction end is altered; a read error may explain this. The CDR3 sequence: CASSPLGVPGGMKKLFF. In DNA, the CDR3 is TGTGCCAGTTCACCACTAGGTGTGCCGGGTGGTATGAAAAAACTGTTTTTT. The chain recombines TRBV18 with TRBJ1-4; D is unresolved. The CDR3 totals 17 residues. Per the germline V gene, CDR1 is KGHSH and CDR2 is LQKENI.

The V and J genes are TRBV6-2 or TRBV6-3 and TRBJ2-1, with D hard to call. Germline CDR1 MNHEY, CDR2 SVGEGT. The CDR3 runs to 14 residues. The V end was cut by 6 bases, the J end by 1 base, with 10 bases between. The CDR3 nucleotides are TGTGCCAGCAGCTGGACCCAGTCCTACAATGAGCAGTTCTTC. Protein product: CASSWTQSYNEQFF.

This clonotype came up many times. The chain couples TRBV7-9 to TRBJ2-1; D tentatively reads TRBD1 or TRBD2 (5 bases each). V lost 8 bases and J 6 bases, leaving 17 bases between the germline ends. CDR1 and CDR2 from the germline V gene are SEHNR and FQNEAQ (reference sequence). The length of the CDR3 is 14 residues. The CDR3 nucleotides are TGTGCCAGCCGGACTTCCGGGACCTCCAATGAGCAGTTCTTC. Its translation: CASRTSGTSNEQFF.

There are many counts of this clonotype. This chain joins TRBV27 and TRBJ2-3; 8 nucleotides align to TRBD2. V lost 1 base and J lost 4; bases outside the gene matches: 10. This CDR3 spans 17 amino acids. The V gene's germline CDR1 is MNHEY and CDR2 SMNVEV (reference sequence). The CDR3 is CASSLFPGGDFADTQYF. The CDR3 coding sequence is TGTGCCAGCAGTTTATTTCCGGGAGGGGACTTTGCAGATACGCAGTATTTT.

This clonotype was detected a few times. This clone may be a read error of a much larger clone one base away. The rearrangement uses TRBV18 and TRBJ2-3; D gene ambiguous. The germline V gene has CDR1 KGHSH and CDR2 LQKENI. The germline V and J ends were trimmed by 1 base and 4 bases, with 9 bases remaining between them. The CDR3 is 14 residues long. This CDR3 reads CASSPRERADTQYF. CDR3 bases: TGTGCCAGCTCACCACGGGAAAGGGCAGATACGCAGTATTTT.

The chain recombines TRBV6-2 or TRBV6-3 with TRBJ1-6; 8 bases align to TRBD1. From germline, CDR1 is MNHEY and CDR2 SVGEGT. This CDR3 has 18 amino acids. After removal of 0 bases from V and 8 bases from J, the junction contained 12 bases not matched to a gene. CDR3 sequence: CASSYSGRQGRIDSPLHF. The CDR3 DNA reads TGTGCCAGCAGTTACTCGGGACGACAGGGGCGTATTGATTCACCCCTCCACTTT.

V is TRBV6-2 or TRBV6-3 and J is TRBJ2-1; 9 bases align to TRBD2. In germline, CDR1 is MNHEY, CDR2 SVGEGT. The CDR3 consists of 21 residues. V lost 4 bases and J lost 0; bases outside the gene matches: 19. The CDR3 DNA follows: TGTGCCAGCAGTTCCCTACCGCCCGGGACTAGCAGGCAGCCCTCCTACAATGAGCAGTTCTTC. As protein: CASSSLPPGTSRQPSYNEQFF.